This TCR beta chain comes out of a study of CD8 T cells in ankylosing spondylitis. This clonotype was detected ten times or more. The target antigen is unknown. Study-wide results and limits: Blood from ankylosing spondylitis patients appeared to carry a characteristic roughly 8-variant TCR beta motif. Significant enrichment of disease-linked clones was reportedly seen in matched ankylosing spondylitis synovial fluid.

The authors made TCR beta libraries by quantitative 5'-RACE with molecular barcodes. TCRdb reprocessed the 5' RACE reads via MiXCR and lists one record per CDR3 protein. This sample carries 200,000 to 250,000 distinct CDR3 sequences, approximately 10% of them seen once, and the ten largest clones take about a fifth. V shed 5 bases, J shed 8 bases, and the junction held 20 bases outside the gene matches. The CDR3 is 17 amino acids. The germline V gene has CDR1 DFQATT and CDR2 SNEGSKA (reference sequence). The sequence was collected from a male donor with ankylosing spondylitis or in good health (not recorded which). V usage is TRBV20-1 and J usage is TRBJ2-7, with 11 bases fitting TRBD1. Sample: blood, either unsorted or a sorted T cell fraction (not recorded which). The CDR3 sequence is CSASPRRSRTGGDQQYF. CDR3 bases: TGCAGTGCTTCCCCTCGAAGGTCCAGGACAGGGGGCGATCAGCAGTACTTC.